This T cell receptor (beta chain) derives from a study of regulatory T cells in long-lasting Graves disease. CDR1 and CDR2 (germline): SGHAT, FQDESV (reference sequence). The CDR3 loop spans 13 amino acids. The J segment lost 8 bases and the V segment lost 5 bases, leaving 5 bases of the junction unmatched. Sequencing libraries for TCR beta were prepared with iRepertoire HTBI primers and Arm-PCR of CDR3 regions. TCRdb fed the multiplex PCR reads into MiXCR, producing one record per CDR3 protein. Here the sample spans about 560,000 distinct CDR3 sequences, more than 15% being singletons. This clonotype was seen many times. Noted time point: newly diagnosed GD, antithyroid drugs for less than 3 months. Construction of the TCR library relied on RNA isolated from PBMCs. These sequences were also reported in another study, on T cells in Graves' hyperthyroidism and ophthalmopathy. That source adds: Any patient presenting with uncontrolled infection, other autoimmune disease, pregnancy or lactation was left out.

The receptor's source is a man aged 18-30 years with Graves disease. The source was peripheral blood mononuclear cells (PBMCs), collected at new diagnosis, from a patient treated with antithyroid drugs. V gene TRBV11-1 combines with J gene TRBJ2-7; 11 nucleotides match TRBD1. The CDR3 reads CASSRGTGGKQYF. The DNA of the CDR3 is TGTGCCAGCAGCCGGGGGACAGGGGGGAAGCAGTACTTC.